The clone carrying this TCR beta chain was seen a single time. This entry is derived from a study of T cell changes during pregnancy in multiple sclerosis. Germline-derived CDR1 and CDR2 are LNHDA and SQIVND (reference sequence). V shed 4 bases and J shed 2 bases, with 12 bases lying between them. The CDR3 runs to 14 residues. The table came from immunoSEQ multiplex PCR; TCRdb's copy has only in-frame clones and leaves some out. The sample records roughly 57,000 clones, 90% being singletons. Material: CD8+ T cells from peripheral blood mononuclear cells, obtained before pregnancy. This receptor was obtained from a female donor with multiple sclerosis, enrolled in a pregnancy study. V gene TRBV19 combines with J gene TRBJ2-7; TRBD1 might be the D (5 bases). The CDR3 is CASSKGQVAYEQYF. DNA of the CDR3: TGTGCCAGTAGTAAAGGACAAGTCGCCTACGAGCAGTACTTC. Combining the CDR3 with reference TRBV19 and TRBJ2-7 gives the whole variable domain DGGITQSPKYLFRKEGQNVTLSCEQNLNHDAMYWYRQDPGQGLRLIYYSQIVNDFQKGDIAEGYSVSREKKESFPLTVTSAQKNPTAFYLCASSKGQVAYEQYFGPGTRLTVT.